Sequencing of this T cell receptor (beta chain) was carried out in a study of blood T cell repertoires in COVID-19. Study summary: Whether acute or convalescent, the COVID-19 samples came from the United States, Italy and Spain. The cDNA or gDNA used as material had been derived from T cells, B-cell-depleted T cells, or PBMCs.

Only in-frame clones appear in the TCRdb table, and some are missing; sequencing was by immunoSEQ multiplex PCR. The sample comprises about 170,000 clones, around 82% of which are singletons, and 7% rests with the top ten. The length of the CDR3 is 14 residues. CDR1 is SGDLS, CDR2 YYNGEE, per germline. V gave up 3 bases and J gave up 4 bases, with 12 bases separating them. Input material: peripheral blood. The sequence was obtained from a woman in her thirties or forties with COVID-19, enrolled during active disease. The chain is built from TRBV9 and TRBJ2-3; D is unclear. The CDR3 sequence is CASSASRLADTQYF. The CDR3 DNA reads as TGTGCCAGCAGCGCATCGCGGTTAGCAGATACGCAGTATTTT.